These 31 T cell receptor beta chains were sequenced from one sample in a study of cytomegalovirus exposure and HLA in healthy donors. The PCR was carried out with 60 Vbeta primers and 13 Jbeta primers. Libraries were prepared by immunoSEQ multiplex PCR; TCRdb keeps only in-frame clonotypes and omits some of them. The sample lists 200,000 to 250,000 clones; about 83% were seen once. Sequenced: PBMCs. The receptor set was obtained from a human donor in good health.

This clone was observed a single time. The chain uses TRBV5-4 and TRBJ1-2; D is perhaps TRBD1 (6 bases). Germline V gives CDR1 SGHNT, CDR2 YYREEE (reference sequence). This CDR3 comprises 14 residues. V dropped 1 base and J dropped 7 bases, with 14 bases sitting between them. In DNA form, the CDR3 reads TGTGCCAGCAGCTTGCAGGGGCTTAGGGGTGGCTACACCTTC. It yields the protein CASSLQGLRGGYTF. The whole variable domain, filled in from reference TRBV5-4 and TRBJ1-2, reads ETGVTQSPTHLIKTRGQQVTLRCSSQSGHNTVSWYQQALGQGPQFIFQYYREEENGRGNFPPRFSGLQFPNYSSELNVNALELDDSALYLCASSLQGLRGGYTFGSGTRLTVV.

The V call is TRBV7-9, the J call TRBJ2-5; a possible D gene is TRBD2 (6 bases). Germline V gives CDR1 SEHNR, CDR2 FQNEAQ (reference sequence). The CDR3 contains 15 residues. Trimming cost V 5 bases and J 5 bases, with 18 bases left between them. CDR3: CASSPRAGRPETQYF. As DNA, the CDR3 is TGTGCCAGCAGCCCTAGGGCAGGGAGGCCGGAGACCCAGTACTTC.

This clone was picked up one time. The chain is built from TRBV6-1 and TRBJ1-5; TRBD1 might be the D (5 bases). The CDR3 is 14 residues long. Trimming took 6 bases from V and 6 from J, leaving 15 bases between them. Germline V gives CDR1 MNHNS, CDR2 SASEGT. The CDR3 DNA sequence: TGTGCCAGCAGAAGTGTTCAGGGTTTTCAGCCCCAGCATTTT. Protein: CASRSVQGFQPQHF.

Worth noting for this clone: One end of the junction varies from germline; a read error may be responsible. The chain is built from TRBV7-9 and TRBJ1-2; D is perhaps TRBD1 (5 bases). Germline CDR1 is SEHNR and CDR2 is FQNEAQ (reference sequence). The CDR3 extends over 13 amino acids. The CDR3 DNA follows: TGTTCCAGCAGCTTCTTTCAGGGTTATGGCTACACCTTC. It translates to CSSSFFQGYGYTF.

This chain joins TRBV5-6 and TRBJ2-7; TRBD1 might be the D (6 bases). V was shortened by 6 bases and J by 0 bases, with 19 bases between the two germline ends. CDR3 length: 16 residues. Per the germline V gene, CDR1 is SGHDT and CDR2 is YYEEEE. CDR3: CASTETTRGSSYEQYF. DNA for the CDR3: TGTGCCAGCACCGAGACCACCAGGGGATCCTCCTACGAGCAGTACTTC.

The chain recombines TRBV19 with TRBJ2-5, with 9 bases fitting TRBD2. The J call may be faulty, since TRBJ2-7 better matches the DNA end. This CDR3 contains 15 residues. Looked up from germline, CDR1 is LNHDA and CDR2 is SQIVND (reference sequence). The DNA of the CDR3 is TGTGCCAGTAGTATGGGAGCGGGAGGCCCCTACGAGCAGTACTTC. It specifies CASSMGAGGPYEQYF.

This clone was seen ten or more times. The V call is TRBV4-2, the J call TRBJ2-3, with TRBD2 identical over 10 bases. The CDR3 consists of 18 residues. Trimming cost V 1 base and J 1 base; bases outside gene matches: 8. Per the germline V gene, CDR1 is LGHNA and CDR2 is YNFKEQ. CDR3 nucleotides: TGTGCCAGCAGCCAAGTGTCCGGGACTAGCGAACGCACAGATACGCAGTATTTT. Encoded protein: CASSQVSGTSERTDTQYF.

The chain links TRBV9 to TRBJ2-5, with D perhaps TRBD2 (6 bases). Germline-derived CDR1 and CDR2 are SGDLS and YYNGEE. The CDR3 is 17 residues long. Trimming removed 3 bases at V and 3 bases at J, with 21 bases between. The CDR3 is CASSATIGTGGKETQYF. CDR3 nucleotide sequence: TGTGCCAGCAGCGCGACAATCGGGACTGGCGGGAAAGAGACCCAGTACTTC.

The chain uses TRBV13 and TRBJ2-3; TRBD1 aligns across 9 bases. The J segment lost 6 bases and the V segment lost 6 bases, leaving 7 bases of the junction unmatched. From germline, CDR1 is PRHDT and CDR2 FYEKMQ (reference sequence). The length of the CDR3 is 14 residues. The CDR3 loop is CASRGQGQADTQYF. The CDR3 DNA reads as TGTGCCAGCAGGGGACAGGGTCAAGCGGATACGCAGTATTTT.

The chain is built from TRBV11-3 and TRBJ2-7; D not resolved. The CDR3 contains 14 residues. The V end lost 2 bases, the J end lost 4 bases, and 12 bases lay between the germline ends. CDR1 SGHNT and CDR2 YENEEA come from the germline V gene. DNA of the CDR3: TGTGCCAGCAGCTTATCTGGCATCGCTTACGAGCAGTACTTC. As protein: CASSLSGIAYEQYF.

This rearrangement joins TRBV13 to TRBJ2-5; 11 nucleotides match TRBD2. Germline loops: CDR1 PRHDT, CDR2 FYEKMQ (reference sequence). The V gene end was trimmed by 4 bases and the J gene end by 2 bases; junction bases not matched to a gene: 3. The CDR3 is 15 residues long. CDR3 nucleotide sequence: TGTGCCAGCAGCTGGGGGACTAGCGGACAAGAGACCCAGTACTTC. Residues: CASSWGTSGQETQYF. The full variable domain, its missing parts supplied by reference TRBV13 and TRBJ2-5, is AAGVIQSPRHLIKEKRETATLKCYPIPRHDTVYWYQQGPGQDPQFLISFYEKMQSDKGSIPDRFSAQQFSDYHSELNMSSLELGDSALYFCASSWGTSGQETQYFGPGTRLLVL.

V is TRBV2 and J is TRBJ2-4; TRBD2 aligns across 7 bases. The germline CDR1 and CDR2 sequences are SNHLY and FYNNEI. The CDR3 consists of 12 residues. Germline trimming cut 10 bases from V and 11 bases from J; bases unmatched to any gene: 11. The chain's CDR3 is CATKGLQPFQYF. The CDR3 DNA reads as TGTGCCACAAAGGGACTACAACCATTTCAGTACTTC.

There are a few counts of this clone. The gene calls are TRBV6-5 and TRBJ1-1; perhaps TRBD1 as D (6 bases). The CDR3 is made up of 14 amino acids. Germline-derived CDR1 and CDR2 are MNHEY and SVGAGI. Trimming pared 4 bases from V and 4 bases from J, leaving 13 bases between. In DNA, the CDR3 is TGTGCCAGCAGTTTTCAACAGGGTTCCACTGAAGCTTTCTTT. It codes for CASSFQQGSTEAFF.

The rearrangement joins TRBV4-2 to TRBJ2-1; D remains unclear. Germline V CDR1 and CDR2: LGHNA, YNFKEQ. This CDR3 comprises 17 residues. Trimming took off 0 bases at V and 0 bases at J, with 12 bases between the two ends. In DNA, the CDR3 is TGTGCCAGCAGCCAAGATCGAAGCGTGAGCTCCTACAATGAGCAGTTCTTC. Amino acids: CASSQDRSVSSYNEQFF.

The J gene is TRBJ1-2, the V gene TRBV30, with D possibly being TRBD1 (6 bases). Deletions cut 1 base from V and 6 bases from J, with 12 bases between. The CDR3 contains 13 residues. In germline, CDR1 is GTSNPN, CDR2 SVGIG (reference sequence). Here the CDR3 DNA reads TGTGCCTGGAGTGCCCTCGACAGGAATGGCTACACCTTC. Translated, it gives CAWSALDRNGYTF. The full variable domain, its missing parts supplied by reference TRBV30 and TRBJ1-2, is SQTIHQWPATLVQPVGSPLSLECTVEGTSNPNLYWYRQAAGRGLQLLFYSVGIGQISSEVPQNLSASRPQDRQFILSSKKLLLSDSGFYLCAWSALDRNGYTFGSGTRLTVV.

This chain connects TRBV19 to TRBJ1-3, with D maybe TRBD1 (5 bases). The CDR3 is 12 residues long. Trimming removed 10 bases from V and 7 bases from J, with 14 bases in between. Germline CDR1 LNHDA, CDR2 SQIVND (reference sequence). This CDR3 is CATITEGNTIYF. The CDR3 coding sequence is TGTGCCACCATAACGGAGGGGAACACCATATATTTT.

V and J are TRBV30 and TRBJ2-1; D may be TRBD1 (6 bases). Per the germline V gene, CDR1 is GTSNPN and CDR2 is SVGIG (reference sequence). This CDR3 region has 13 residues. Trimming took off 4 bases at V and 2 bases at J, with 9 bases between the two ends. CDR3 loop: CAWNRVPYNEQFF. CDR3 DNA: TGTGCCTGGAACAGGGTCCCCTACAATGAGCAGTTCTTC.

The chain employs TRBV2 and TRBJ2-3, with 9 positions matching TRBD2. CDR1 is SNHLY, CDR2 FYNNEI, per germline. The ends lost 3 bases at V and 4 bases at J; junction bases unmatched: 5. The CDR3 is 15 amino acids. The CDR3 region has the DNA TGTGCCAGCAGTGACAGAGCGGGAGGATCAGATACGCAGTATTTT. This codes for CASSDRAGGSDTQYF. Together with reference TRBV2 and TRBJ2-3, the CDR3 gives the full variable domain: EPEVTQTPSHQVTQMGQEVILRCVPISNHLYFYWYRQILGQKVEFLVSFYNNEISEKSEIFDDQFSVERPDGSNFTLKIRSTKLEDSAMYFCASSDRAGGSDTQYFGPGTRLTVL.

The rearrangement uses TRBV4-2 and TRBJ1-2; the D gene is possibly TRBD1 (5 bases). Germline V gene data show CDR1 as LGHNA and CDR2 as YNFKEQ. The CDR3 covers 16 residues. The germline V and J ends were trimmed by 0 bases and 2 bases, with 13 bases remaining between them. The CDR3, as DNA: TGTGCCAGCAGCCAAGATGGGGGAGGGATAAACTATGGCTACACCTTC. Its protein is CASSQDGGGINYGYTF.

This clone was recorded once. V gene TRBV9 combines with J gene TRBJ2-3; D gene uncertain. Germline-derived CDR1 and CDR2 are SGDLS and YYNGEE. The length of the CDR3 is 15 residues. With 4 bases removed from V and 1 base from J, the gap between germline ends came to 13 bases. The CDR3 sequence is CASSFSVGGTDTQYF. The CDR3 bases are TGTGCCAGCAGCTTCAGTGTTGGTGGCACAGATACGCAGTATTTT.

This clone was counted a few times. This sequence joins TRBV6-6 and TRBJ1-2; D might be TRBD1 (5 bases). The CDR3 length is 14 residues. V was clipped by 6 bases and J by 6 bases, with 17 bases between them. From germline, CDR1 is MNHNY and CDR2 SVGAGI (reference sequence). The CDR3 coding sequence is TGTGCCAGCAGACTCTCCGGGGGGAGCAATGGCTACACCTTC. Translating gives CASRLSGGSNGYTF.

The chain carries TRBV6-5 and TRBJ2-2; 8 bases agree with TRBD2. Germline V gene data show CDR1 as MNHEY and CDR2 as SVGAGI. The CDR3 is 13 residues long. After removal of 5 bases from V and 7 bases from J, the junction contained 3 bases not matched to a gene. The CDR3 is CASSRTSFGELFF. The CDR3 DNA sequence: TGTGCCAGCAGTAGGACTAGCTTCGGGGAGCTGTTTTTT.

The CDR3 DNA reads as TGTGCCAGCAGCTTGGAGGGGGCTAATCAGCCCCAGCATTTT. Encoded protein: CASSLEGANQPQHF. The V gene is TRBV5-4, the J gene TRBJ1-5, with 7 positions matching TRBD1. The V and J ends lost 0 bases and 4 bases, in that order; junction bases with no gene match: 1. The CDR3 has 14 amino acids. The germline V gene encodes CDR1 SGHNT and CDR2 YYREEE (reference sequence).

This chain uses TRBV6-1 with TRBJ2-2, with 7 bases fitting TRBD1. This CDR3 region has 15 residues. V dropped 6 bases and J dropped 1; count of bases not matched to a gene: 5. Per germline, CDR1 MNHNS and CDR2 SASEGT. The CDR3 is CASRTGTENTGELFF. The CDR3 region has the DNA TGTGCCAGCAGAACCGGGACAGAGAACACCGGGGAGCTGTTTTTT.

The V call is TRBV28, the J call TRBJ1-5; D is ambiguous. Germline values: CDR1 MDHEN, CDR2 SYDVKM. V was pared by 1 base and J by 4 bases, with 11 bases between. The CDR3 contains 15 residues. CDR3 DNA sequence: TGTGCCAGCAGTTTATATCTATCCCAAAATCAGCCCCAGCATTTT. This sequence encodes CASSLYLSQNQPQHF.

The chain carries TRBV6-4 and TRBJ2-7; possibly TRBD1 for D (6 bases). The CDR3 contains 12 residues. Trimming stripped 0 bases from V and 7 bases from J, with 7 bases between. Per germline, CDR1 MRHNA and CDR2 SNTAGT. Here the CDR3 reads CASSDSTGEQYF. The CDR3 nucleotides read TGTGCCAGCAGTGACTCTACAGGGGAGCAGTACTTC.

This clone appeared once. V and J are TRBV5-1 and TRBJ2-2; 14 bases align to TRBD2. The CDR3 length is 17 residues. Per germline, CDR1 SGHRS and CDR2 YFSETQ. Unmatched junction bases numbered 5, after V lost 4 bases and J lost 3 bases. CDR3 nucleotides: TGCGCCAGCAGCGGGACTAGCGGGAGTAAAGACACCGGGGAGCTGTTTTTT. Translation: CASSGTSGSKDTGELFF.

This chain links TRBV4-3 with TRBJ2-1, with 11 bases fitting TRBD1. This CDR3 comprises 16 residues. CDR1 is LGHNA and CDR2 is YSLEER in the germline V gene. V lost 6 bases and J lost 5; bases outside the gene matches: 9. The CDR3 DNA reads TGCGCCAGCAGAAGGGACAGGGGGATTATCGACAATGAGCAGTTCTTC. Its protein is CASRRDRGIIDNEQFF.

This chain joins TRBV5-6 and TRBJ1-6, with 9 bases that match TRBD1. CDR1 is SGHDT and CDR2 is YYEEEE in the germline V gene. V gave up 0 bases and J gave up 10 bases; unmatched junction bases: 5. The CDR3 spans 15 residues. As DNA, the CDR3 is TGTGCCAGCAGCTTGGCCGGGACAGGGTCGTCACCCCTCCACTTT. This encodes CASSLAGTGSSPLHF.

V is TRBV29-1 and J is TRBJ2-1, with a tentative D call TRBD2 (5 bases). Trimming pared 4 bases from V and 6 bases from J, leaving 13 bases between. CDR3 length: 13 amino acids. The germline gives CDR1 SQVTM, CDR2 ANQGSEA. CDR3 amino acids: CSVARGPPNEQFF. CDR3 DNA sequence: TGCAGCGTTGCAAGAGGGCCGCCCAATGAGCAGTTCTTC.

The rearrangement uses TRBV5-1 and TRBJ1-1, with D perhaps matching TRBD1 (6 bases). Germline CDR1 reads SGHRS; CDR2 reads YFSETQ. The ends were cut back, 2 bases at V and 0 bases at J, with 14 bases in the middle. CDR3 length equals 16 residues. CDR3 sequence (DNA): TGCGCCAGCAGCTTCCGGGGGGCGGCCATGAACACTGAAGCTTTCTTT. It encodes CASSFRGAAMNTEAFF.